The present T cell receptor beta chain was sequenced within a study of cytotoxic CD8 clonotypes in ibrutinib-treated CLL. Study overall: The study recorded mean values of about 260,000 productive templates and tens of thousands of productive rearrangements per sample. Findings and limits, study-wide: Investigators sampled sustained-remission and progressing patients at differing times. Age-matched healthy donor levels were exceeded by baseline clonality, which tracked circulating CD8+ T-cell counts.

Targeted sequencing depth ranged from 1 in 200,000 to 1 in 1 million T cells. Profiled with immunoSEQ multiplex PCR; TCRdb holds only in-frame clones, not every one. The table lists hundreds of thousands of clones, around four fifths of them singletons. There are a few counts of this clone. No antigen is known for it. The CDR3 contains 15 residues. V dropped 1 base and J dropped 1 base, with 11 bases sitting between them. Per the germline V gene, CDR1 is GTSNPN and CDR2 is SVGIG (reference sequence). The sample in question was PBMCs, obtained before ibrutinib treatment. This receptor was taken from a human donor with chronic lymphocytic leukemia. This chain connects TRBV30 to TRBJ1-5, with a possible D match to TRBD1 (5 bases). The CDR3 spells CAWSAAWDSNQPQHF. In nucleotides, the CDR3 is TGTGCCTGGAGTGCTGCGTGGGACAGCAATCAGCCCCAGCATTTT.